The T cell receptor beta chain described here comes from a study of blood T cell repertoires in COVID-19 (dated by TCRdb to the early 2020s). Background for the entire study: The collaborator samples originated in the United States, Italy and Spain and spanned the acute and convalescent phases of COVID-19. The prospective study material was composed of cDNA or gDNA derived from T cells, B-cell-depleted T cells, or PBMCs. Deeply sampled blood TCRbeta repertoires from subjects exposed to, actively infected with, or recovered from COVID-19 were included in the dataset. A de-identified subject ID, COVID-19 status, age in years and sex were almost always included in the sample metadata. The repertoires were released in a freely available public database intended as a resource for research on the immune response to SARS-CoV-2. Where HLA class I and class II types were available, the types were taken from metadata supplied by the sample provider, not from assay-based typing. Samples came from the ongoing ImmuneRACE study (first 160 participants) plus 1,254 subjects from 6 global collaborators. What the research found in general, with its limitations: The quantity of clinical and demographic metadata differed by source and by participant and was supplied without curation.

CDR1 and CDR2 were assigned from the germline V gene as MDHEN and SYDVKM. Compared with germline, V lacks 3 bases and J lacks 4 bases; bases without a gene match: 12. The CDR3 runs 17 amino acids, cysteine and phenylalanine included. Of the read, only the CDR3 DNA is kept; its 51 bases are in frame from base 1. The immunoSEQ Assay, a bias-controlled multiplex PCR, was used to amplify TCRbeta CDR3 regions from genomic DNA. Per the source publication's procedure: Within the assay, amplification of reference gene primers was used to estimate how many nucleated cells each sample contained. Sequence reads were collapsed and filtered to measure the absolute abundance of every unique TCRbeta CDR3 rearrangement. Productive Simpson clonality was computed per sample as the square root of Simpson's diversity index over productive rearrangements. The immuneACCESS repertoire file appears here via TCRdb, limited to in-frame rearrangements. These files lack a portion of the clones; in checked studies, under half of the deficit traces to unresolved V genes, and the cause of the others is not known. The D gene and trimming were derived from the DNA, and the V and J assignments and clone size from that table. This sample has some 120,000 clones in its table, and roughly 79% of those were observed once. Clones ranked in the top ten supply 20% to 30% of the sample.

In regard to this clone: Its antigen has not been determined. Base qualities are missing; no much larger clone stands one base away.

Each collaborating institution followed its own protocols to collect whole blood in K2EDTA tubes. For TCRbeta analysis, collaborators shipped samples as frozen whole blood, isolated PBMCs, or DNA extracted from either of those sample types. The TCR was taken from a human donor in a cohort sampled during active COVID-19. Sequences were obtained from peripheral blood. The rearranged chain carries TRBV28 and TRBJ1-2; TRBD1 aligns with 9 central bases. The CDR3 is CASSLVTGGISGYGYTF. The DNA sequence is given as TGTGCCAGCAGTTTGGTAACAGGGGGCATCTCAGGCTATGGCTACACCTTC.